A single TCR beta chain is shown here with its context. The data stem from a study of blood T cell repertoires in COVID-19. Study as a whole: Samples came from the United States, Italy and Spain, spanning acute and convalescent COVID-19. PBMCs, B-cell-depleted T cells, or T cells provided the cDNA or gDNA that made up the material.

Germline trimming cut 4 bases from V and 6 bases from J; bases unmatched to any gene: 7. This CDR3 is built from 14 residues. Germline values: CDR1 SGHTA, CDR2 FQGNSA. In the original workflow: Reference gene primers were amplified, and this amplification served to estimate nucleated cell counts. The data were produced by immunoSEQ multiplex PCR, yet TCRdb's version contains in-frame clones alone and is incomplete. The V and J calls and clone size come from that table; D and trimming were worked out from the DNA. The profile shows about 15,000 clones, roughly 91% of them singletons. The sequenced sample consisted of peripheral blood. This TCR was recovered from an older woman in a cohort sampled during active or convalescent COVID-19. The chain joins TRBV7-2 to TRBJ2-5; TRBD1 matches 8 bases. The CDR3 sequence: CASSSRQGMKTQYF. Written as DNA, the CDR3 is TGTGCCAGCAGCTCCCGACAGGGGATGAAGACCCAGTACTTC. Combining the CDR3 with reference TRBV7-2 and TRBJ2-5 gives the whole variable domain GAGVSQSPSNKVTEKGKDVELRCDPISGHTALYWYRQSLGQGLEFLIYFQGNSAPDKSGLPSDRFSAERTGGSVSTLTIQRTQQEDSAVYLCASSSRQGMKTQYFGPGTRLLVL.